The 18 T cell receptor beta chains in this list originate from one sample, sequenced in a study of PD-L1 blockade in urothelial cancer. Clones were read by immunoSEQ multiplex PCR, and TCRdb kept only the in-frame ones, dropping some. Of about 22,000 clones listed, nearly 90% are singletons. The sequencing here drew on PBMCs, taken around atezolizumab (anti-PD-L1) treatment. These TCRs come from a woman aged 60 to 75 with urothelial cancer.

This sequence joins TRBV19 and TRBJ2-5, with D maybe TRBD1 (7 bases). The CDR3 sequence is 14 residues long. The V gene's germline CDR1 is LNHDA and CDR2 SQIVND (reference sequence). Trimming took off 3 bases at V and 5 bases at J, with 13 bases between the two ends. CDR3 bases: TGTGCCAGTAGTATCGGAGGGGGCGGTGAGACCCAGTACTTC. This encodes CASSIGGGGETQYF.

The chain uses TRBV2 and TRBJ2-3, with TRBD2 matching over 10 bases. J was trimmed by 4 bases and V by 7 bases; bases with no gene match: 14. CDR1 is SNHLY, CDR2 FYNNEI, per germline. The CDR3 has 17 amino acids. In nucleotides, the CDR3 is TGTGCCAGCACCGGGCAGCGGAGCGGGAGGGTCCCAGATACGCAGTATTTT. Translation gives CASTGQRSGRVPDTQYF. The full variable domain, with the rest looked up from reference TRBV2 and TRBJ2-3, is EPEVTQTPSHQVTQMGQEVILRCVPISNHLYFYWYRQILGQKVEFLVSFYNNEISEKSEIFDDQFSVERPDGSNFTLKIRSTKLEDSAMYFCASTGQRSGRVPDTQYFGPGTRLTVL.

The rearrangement links TRBV19 to TRBJ1-5; 7 nucleotides agree with TRBD1. The J segment lost 6 bases and the V segment lost 5 bases, leaving 25 bases of the junction unmatched. Germline CDR1 is LNHDA and CDR2 is SQIVND (reference sequence). This CDR3 contains 20 residues. CDR3 sequence: CASSPYWRGTVTEVGQPQHF. The CDR3 DNA reads TGTGCCAGTAGTCCTTACTGGAGGGGGACAGTCACCGAAGTTGGTCAGCCCCAGCATTTT.

The chain is built from TRBV10-3 and TRBJ2-3; TRBD2 agrees at 10 bases. CDR1 is ENHRY and CDR2 is SYGVKD in the germline V gene. The CDR3 spans 17 residues. The V segment lost 2 bases and the J segment 6 bases; nucleotides outside the gene matches: 11. CDR3 DNA sequence: TGTGCCATCAGTGAGGGGGCTAGCGGGAGTCTGTATGATACGCAGTATTTT. Amino acids: CAISEGASGSLYDTQYF.

Here the CDR3 reads CASSPVGGNQPQHF. CDR3 DNA sequence: TGTGCCAGCTCACCGGTAGGGGGCAATCAGCCCCAGCATTTT. J is TRBJ1-5 and V is TRBV18; the D gene is possibly TRBD1 (5 bases). The CDR3 consists of 14 residues. With 3 bases removed from V and 2 bases from J, the gap between germline ends came to 8 bases. Germline V lookup: CDR1 KGHSH, CDR2 LQKENI.

The rearrangement links TRBV4-1 to TRBJ1-3; D unresolved. Trimming took 1 base from V and 1 from J, leaving 8 bases between them. This CDR3 has 15 amino acids. The germline gives CDR1 MGHRA, CDR2 YSYEKL. The CDR3 sequence: CASSQVFGSGNTIYF. The CDR3 DNA follows: TGCGCCAGCAGCCAAGTTTTCGGTTCTGGAAACACCATATATTTT.

The chain employs TRBV6-5 and TRBJ2-7; 7 bases fit TRBD2. This CDR3 has 14 amino acids. Germline V gives CDR1 MNHEY, CDR2 SVGAGI. With V trimmed by 1 base and J by 2 bases, 2 bases remained unmatched. CDR3 in DNA: TGTGCCAGCAGTTACTGGGGGGGTCCCTACGAGCAGTACTTC. Protein: CASSYWGGPYEQYF.

The V call is TRBV27, the J call TRBJ1-1; TRBD1 matches at 8 bases. Germline V gene lookup returns CDR1 MNHEY and CDR2 SMNVEV (reference sequence). After removal of 5 bases from V and 5 bases from J, the junction contained 4 bases not matched to a gene. CDR3 length: 13 residues. The CDR3 DNA reads TGTGCCAGCAGTCTGTACAGGGGGACTGAAGCTTTCTTT. It yields the protein CASSLYRGTEAFF.

This chain joins TRBV5-1 and TRBJ2-1; 7 bases agree with TRBD2. The V and J ends lost 4 bases and 4 bases, in that order; junction bases with no gene match: 8. This CDR3 spans 15 amino acids. Germline lookup yields CDR1 SGHRS and CDR2 YFSETQ. CDR3 sequence: CASSTGTNLYNEQFF. CDR3 DNA sequence: TGCGCCAGCAGCACGGGGACTAACTTATACAATGAGCAGTTCTTC.

The gene calls are TRBV28 and TRBJ2-7, with 7 bases identical to TRBD2. V shed 5 bases and J 5 bases; nucleotides not matched to a gene: 9. CDR1 is MDHEN and CDR2 is SYDVKM in the germline V gene. CDR3 length: 14 residues. This CDR3 reads CASSVQRGSNEQYF. DNA of the CDR3: TGTGCCAGCAGTGTGCAGCGCGGGAGTAACGAGCAGTACTTC.

V and J are TRBV11-2 and TRBJ1-2; 7 bases are a match to TRBD1. Trimming cost V 5 bases and J 4 bases; bases outside gene matches: 1. This CDR3 is built from 12 residues. Germline-derived CDR1 and CDR2 are SGHAT and FQNNGV. The CDR3 region has the DNA TGTGCCAGCAGCCGGACAGGCTATGGCTACACCTTC. This translates into CASSRTGYGYTF. Full variable domain (missing parts from reference TRBV11-2 and TRBJ1-2): EAGVAQSPRYKIIEKRQSVAFWCNPISGHATLYWYQQILGQGPKLLIQFQNNGVVDDSQLPKDRFSAERLKGVDSTLKIQPAKLEDSAVYLCASSRTGYGYTFGSGTRLTVV.

Of note for this clone: Other DNA sequences in the sample encode the same CDR3. The chain is built from TRBV6-5 and TRBJ2-5, with a tentative D call TRBD2 (6 bases). The CDR3 is 14 residues long. V lost 6 bases, J lost 5 bases, and 16 bases lay in between. From germline, CDR1 is MNHEY and CDR2 SVGAGI. For the CDR3, the DNA is TGTGCCAGCAGCACGGGGCTAGCGCGTGAGACCCAGTACTTC. Translation gives CASSTGLARETQYF.

The chain recombines TRBV28 with TRBJ2-7; 9 positions match TRBD1. Germline-derived CDR1 and CDR2 are MDHEN and SYDVKM. The CDR3 consists of 14 residues. Trimming at V came to 5 bases and at J to 3 bases, leaving 5 bases not matched to a gene. The CDR3 DNA reads TGTGCCAGCAGTCCTACAGGGGGCTTCTACGAGCAGTACTTC. This encodes CASSPTGGFYEQYF.

The V gene is TRBV5-1, the J gene TRBJ2-6; 7 bases are a match to TRBD1. In germline, CDR1 is SGHRS, CDR2 YFSETQ. This CDR3 region has 19 residues. With 4 bases clipped from V and 0 bases from J, the junction kept 13 bases outside the gene matches. The CDR3 protein is CASSGIRTGTPSGANVLTF. CDR3 nucleotide sequence: TGCGCCAGCAGCGGAATAAGGACAGGAACACCCTCTGGGGCCAACGTCCTGACTTTC.

The chain carries TRBV7-2 and TRBJ2-2; 11 nucleotides match TRBD2. Unmatched junction bases numbered 6, after V lost 2 bases and J lost 1 base. CDR3 length equals 18 residues. Germline V gives CDR1 SGHTA, CDR2 FQGNSA. The CDR3 loop is CASSLHLAGGLNTGELFF. CDR3 DNA sequence: TGTGCCAGCAGCTTACACCTAGCGGGGGGCTTGAACACCGGGGAGCTGTTTTTT. Supplemented by reference TRBV7-2 and TRBJ2-2, the full variable domain reads GAGVSQSPSNKVTEKGKDVELRCDPISGHTALYWYRQSLGQGLEFLIYFQGNSAPDKSGLPSDRFSAERTGGSVSTLTIQRTQQEDSAVYLCASSLHLAGGLNTGELFFGEGSRLTVL.

This chain joins TRBV28 and TRBJ2-7; 7 bases fit TRBD2. With 1 base clipped from V and 0 bases from J, the junction kept 12 bases outside the gene matches. Germline-derived CDR1 and CDR2 are MDHEN and SYDVKM. The CDR3 totals 18 residues. CDR3 amino acids: CASSLLSTLAESSYEQYF. In DNA, the CDR3 is TGTGCCAGCAGTTTATTATCCACCCTAGCGGAAAGCTCCTACGAGCAGTACTTC.

This clone was recorded only once. V usage is TRBV7-9 and J usage is TRBJ2-5; 11 bases fit TRBD2. V gave up 5 bases and J gave up 5 bases; unmatched junction bases: 16. This CDR3 spans 18 amino acids. Germline V CDR1 and CDR2: SEHNR, FQNEAQ (reference sequence). CDR3 residues: CASSLLTGGTSGTETQYF. CDR3 in DNA: TGTGCCAGCAGCCTCCTTACCGGTGGGACTAGCGGTACGGAGACCCAGTACTTC. The full variable domain, in which reference TRBV7-9 and TRBJ2-5 provide the parts outside the CDR3, is DTGVSQNPRHKITKRGQNVTFRCDPISEHNRLYWYRQTLGQGPEFLTYFQNEAQLEKSRLLSDRFSAERPKGSFSTLEIQRTEQGDSAMYLCASSLLTGGTSGTETQYFGPGTRLLVL.

J is TRBJ2-7 and V is TRBV4-2, with 9 bases aligning to TRBD2. CDR3 length equals 16 residues. V lost 0 bases, J lost 0 bases, and 3 bases stayed unmatched. The germline V gene has CDR1 LGHNA and CDR2 YNFKEQ. The CDR3 DNA is TGTGCCAGCAGCCAAGACACTAGCGGGTACTCCTACGAGCAGTACTTC. It specifies CASSQDTSGYSYEQYF.